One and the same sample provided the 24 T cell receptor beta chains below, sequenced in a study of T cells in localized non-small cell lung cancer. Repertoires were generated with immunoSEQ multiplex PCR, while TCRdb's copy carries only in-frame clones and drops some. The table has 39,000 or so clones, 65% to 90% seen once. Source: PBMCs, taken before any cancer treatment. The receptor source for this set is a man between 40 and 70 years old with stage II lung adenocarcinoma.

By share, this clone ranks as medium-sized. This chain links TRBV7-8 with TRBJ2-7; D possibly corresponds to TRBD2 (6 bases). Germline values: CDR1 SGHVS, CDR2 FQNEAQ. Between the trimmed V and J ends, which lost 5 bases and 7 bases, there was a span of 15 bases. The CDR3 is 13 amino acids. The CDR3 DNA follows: TGTGCCAGCAGCGCCGGGGCGGGGAGAGAGCAGTACTTC. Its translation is CASSAGAGREQYF.

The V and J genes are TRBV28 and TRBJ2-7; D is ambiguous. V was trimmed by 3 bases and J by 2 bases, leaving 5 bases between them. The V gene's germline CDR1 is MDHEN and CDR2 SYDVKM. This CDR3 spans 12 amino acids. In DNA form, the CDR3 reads TGTGCCAGCAGTTTGGGAACCTACGAGCAGTACTTC. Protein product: CASSLGTYEQYF.

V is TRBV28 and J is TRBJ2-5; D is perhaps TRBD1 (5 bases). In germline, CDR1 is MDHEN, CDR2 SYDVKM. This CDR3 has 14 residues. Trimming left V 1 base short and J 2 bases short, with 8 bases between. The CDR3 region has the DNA TGTGCCAGCAGTTTATTGACAGTACAAGAGACCCAGTACTTC. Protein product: CASSLLTVQETQYF. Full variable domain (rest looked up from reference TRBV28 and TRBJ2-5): DVKVTQSSRYLVKRTGEKVFLECVQDMDHENMFWYRQDPGLGLRLIYFSYDVKMKEKGDIPEGYSVSREKKERFSLILESASTNQTSMYLCASSLLTVQETQYFGPGTRLLVL.

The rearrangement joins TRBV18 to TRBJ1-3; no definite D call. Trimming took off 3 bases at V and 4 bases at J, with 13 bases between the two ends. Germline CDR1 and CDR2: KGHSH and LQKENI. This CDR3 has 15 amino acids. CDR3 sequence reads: CASSPGPSLGNTIYF. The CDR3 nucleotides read TGTGCCAGCTCACCGGGCCCCAGTCTCGGAAACACCATATATTTT.

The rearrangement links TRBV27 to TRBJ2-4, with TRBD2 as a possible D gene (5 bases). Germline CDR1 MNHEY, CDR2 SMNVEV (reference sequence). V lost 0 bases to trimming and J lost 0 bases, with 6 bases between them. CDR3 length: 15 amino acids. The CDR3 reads CASSLSGLAKNIQYF. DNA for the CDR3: TGTGCCAGCAGTTTATCCGGACTAGCCAAAAACATTCAGTACTTC.

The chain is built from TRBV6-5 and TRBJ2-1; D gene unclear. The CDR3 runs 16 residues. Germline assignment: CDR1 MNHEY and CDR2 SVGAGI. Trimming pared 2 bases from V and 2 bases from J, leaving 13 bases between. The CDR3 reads CASSYKPTSPYNEQFF. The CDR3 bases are TGTGCCAGCAGTTACAAGCCCACAAGCCCCTACAATGAGCAGTTCTTC.

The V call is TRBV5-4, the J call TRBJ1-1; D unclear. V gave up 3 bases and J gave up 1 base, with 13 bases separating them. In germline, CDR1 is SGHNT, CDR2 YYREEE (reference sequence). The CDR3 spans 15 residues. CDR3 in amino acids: CASSSPSGSNTEAFF. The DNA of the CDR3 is TGTGCCAGCAGCTCTCCCTCAGGTTCGAACACTGAAGCTTTCTTT.

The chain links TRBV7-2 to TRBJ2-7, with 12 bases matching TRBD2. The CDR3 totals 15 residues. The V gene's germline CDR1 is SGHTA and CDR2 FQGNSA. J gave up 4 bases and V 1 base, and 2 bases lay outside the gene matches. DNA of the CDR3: TGTGCCAGCAGCTTAGGGCTAGCGGGAGGGTACGAGCAGTACTTC. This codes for CASSLGLAGGYEQYF.

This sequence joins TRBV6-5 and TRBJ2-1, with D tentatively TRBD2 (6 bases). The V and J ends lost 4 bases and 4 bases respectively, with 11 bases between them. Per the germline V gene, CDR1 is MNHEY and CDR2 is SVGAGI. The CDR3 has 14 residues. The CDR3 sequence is CASSFGTPYNEQFF. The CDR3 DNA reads TGTGCCAGCAGTTTCGGGACTCCTTACAATGAGCAGTTCTTC.

The CDR3 region has the DNA TGCAGCGCCAAGGCCCCCGGGGAGACCCAGTACTTC. Translating gives CSAKAPGETQYF. The chain combines TRBV29-1 with TRBJ2-5, with D hard to call. The V gene lost 7 bases and the J gene lost 5 bases, with 14 bases spanning the gap. The CDR3 loop spans 12 amino acids. Germline CDR1 is SQVTM and CDR2 is ANQGSEA.

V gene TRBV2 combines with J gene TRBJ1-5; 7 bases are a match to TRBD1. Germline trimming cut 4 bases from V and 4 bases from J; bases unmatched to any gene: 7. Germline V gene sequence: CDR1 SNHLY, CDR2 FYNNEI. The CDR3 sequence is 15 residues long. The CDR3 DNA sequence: TGTGCCAGCAGTGCTAGGGACAGCAAAAATCAGCCCCAGCATTTT. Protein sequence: CASSARDSKNQPQHF.

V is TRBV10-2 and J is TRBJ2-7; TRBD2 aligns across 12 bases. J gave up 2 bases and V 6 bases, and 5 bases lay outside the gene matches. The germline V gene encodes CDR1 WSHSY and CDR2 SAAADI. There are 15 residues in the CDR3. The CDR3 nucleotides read TGCGCCAGCAGGCTGACTAGCGGGAGAACCTACGAGCAGTACTTC. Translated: CASRLTSGRTYEQYF.

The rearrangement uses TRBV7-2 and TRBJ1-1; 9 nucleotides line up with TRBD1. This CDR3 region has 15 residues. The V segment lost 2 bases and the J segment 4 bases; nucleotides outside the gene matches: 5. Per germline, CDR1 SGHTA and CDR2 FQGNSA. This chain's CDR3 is CASSLRQGDTTEAFF. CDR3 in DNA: TGTGCCAGCAGCTTAAGACAGGGGGATACCACTGAAGCTTTCTTT.

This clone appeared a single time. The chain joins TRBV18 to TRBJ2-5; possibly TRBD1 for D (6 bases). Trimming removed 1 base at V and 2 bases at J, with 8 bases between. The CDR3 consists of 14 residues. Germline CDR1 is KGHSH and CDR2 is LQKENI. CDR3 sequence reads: CASSPRRGQETQYF. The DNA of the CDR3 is TGTGCCAGCTCACCACGAAGGGGGCAAGAGACCCAGTACTTC. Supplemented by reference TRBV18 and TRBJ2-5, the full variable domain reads NAGVMQNPRHLVRRRGQEARLRCSPMKGHSHVYWYRQLPEEGLKFMVYLQKENIIDESGMPKERFSAEFPKEGPSILRIQQVVRGDSAAYFCASSPRRGQETQYFGPGTRLLVL.

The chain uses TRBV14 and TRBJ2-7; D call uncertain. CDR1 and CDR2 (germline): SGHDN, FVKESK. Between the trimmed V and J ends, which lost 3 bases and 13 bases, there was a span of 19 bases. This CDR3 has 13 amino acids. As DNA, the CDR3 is TGTGCCAGCAGCCACCAAGGTCCGGCAGCGCAATACTTC. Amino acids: CASSHQGPAAQYF.

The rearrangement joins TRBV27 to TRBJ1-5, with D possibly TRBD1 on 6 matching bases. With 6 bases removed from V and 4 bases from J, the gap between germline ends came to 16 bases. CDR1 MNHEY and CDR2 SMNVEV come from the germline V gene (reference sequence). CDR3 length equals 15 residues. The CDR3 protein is CASSRGGASNQPQHF. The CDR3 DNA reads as TGTGCCAGCAGCCGGGGGGGCGCTTCTAATCAGCCCCAGCATTTT.

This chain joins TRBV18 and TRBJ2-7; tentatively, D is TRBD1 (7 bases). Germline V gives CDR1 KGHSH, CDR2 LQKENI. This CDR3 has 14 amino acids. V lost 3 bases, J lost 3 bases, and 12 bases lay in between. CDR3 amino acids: CASSPGTAGYEQYF. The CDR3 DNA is TGTGCCAGCTCACCCGGGACAGCGGGCTACGAGCAGTACTTC.

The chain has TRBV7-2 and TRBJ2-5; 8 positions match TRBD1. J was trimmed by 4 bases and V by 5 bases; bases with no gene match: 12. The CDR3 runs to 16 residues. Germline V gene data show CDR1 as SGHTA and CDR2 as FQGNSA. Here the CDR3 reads CASSPRRQGAGETQYF. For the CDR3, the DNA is TGTGCCAGCAGCCCCCGGCGGCAGGGGGCAGGAGAGACCCAGTACTTC.

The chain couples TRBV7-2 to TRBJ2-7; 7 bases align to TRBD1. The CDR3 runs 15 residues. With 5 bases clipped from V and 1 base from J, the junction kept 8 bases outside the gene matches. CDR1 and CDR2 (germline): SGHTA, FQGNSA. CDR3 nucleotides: TGTGCCAGCAGCCCGGCGGGCAGGGGGTCCTACGAGCAGTACTTC. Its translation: CASSPAGRGSYEQYF.

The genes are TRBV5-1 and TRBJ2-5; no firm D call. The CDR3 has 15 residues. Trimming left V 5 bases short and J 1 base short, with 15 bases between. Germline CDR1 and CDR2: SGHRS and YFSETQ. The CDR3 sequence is CASRDQAQAQETQYF. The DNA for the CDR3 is TGCGCCAGCAGGGACCAGGCCCAAGCCCAAGAGACCCAGTACTTC.

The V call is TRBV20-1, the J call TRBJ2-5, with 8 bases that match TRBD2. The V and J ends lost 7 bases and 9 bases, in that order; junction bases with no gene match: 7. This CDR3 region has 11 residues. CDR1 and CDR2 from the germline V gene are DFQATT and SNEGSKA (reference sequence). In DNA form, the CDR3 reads TGCAGTGTTTCAGGGCGGGAGGCCCAGTACTTC. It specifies CSVSGREAQYF.

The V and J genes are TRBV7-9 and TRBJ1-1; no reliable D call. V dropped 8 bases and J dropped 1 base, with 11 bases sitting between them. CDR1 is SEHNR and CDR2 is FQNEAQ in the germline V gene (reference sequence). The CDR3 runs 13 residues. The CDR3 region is CASRRAENTEAFF. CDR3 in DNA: TGTGCCAGCCGACGGGCCGAGAACACTGAAGCTTTCTTT.

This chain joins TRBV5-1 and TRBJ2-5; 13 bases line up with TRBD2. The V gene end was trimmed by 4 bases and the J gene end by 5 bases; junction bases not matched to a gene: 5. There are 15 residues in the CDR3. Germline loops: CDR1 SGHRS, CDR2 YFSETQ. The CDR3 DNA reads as TGCGCCAGCAGCCACGGGACTAGCGGGGTGGAGACCCAGTACTTC. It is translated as CASSHGTSGVETQYF.

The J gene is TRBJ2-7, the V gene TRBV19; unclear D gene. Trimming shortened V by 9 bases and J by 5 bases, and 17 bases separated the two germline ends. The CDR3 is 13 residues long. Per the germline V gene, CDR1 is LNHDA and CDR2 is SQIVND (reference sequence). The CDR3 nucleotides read TGTGCCAGCTCCTGGATAGGCAGCCACGAGCAGTACTTC. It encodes CASSWIGSHEQYF.